The 19 T cell receptor beta chains given below trace back to one sample, sequenced in a study of T-cell reconstitution after alpha-beta-depleted transplantation in children. Molecular barcoding with unique molecular identifiers was used for the TCRbeta library. Using its own MiXCR run on the PCR reads, TCRdb lists one record per CDR3 protein. This sample has about 360,000 distinct CDR3 sequences, with about an eighth found just once. The sample in question was PBMCs, obtained from the stem cell graft. The receptors derive from a human donor who donated a stem cell graft to a child with Fanconi anemia.

This clonotype was observed a handful of times. The V gene is TRBV27, the J gene TRBJ1-1, with D uncertain. Germline-derived CDR1 and CDR2 are MNHEY and SMNVEV (reference sequence). Trimming stripped 5 bases from V and 0 bases from J, with 13 bases between. This CDR3 spans 15 amino acids. The CDR3 DNA reads TGTGCCAGCAGTGGAGACACGAACATGAACACTGAAGCTTTCTTT. As protein: CASSGDTNMNTEAFF.

This clonotype was picked up a small number of times. V gene TRBV6-2 or TRBV6-3 combines with J gene TRBJ1-4, with D perhaps TRBD1 (5 bases). The CDR3 length is 13 residues. Trimming removed 5 bases from V and 4 bases from J, with 8 bases in between. CDR1 is MNHEY and CDR2 is SVGEGT in the germline V gene. The CDR3 nucleotides are TGTGCCAGCAGTATGACAGTTAATGAAAAACTGTTTTTT. Translating gives CASSMTVNEKLFF.

This clonotype was counted a few times. The J gene is TRBJ1-1, the V gene TRBV6-5; 7 nucleotides align to TRBD1. The V segment lost 2 bases and the J segment 4 bases; nucleotides outside the gene matches: 4. This CDR3 is 14 amino acids long. Germline V gives CDR1 MNHEY, CDR2 SVGAGI. CDR3 in DNA: TGTGCCAGCAGTTACGGACAGGCGGGCACTGAAGCTTTCTTT. Its protein product is CASSYGQAGTEAFF.

This clonotype has only a few counts. V gene TRBV18 combines with J gene TRBJ1-1; no definite D call. Germline V gene lookup returns CDR1 KGHSH and CDR2 LQKENI. This CDR3 comprises 13 residues. V was trimmed by 3 bases and J by 1 base, leaving 6 bases between them. CDR3 sequence (DNA): TGTGCCAGCTCACCGGGGTGGAACACTGAAGCTTTCTTT. Amino acid sequence: CASSPGWNTEAFF.

This clonotype was counted ten times or more. The chain uses TRBV5-1 and TRBJ2-1; 9 positions match TRBD1. V lost 3 bases and J lost 6; bases outside the gene matches: 4. In germline, CDR1 is SGHRS, CDR2 YFSETQ. CDR3 size: 14 residues. The chain's CDR3 is CASSYGTGRNEQFF. The CDR3 DNA sequence: TGCGCCAGCAGCTACGGGACAGGGCGCAATGAGCAGTTCTTC.

The V and J genes are TRBV5-1 and TRBJ1-1; a possible D gene is TRBD1 (5 bases). CDR3 length equals 12 residues. The V end was cut by 4 bases, the J end by 6 bases, with 10 bases between. Per germline, CDR1 SGHRS and CDR2 YFSETQ. CDR3: CASSREGPEAFF. The CDR3 nucleotides read TGCGCCAGCAGCCGTGAGGGGCCTGAAGCTTTCTTT.

The table lists this clonotype with many counts. The chain uses TRBV6-2 or TRBV6-3 and TRBJ2-3; D gene uncertain. V lost 6 bases, J lost 5 bases, and 24 bases lay in between. Germline V gene sequence: CDR1 MNHEY, CDR2 SVGEGT. The CDR3 sequence is 17 residues long. The CDR3 region is CASRELSTGPRRDTQYF. Written as DNA, the CDR3 is TGTGCCAGCAGAGAACTCTCGACCGGGCCTAGGAGAGATACGCAGTATTTT.

There are many counts of this clonotype. The gene calls are TRBV6-2 or TRBV6-3 and TRBJ2-1; 9 bases are a match to TRBD1. Germline loops: CDR1 MNHEY, CDR2 SVGEGT. This CDR3 has 13 amino acids. The junction had 1 base not matched to a gene; V was cut back by 2 bases and J by 8 bases. The CDR3 is CASSYTGGHEQFF. In nucleotides, the CDR3 is TGTGCCAGCAGTTACACAGGGGGCCATGAGCAGTTCTTC.

The sample holds many counts of this clonotype. This chain links TRBV25-1 with TRBJ2-5; D not resolved. The V end was cut by 0 bases, the J end by 1 base, with 6 bases between. Germline values: CDR1 MGHDK, CDR2 SYGVNS. This CDR3 is built from 14 residues. CDR3 nucleotides: TGTGCCAGCAGTGAATACGGCCTCCAAGAGACCCAGTACTTC. Translated, it gives CASSEYGLQETQYF.

This chain joins TRBV29-1 and TRBJ2-3; TRBD2 aligns across 10 bases. The V and J ends lost 5 bases and 2 bases, in that order; junction bases with no gene match: 4. There are 14 residues in the CDR3. CDR1 is SQVTM and CDR2 is ANQGSEA in the germline V gene. The CDR3 region has the DNA TGCAGCGTTCCACTAGCGGGGACCACAGATACGCAGTATTTT. Amino acid sequence: CSVPLAGTTDTQYF.

This clonotype was detected only a few times. The chain uses TRBV9 and TRBJ2-2; a weak D match, TRBD1 (6 bases). The CDR3 runs 19 residues. V lost 1 base, J lost 1 base, and 20 bases lay in between. In germline, CDR1 is SGDLS, CDR2 YYNGEE. This chain's CDR3 is CASSVSLSNRVGNTGELFF. CDR3 nucleotide sequence: TGTGCCAGCAGCGTATCCCTCAGCAACAGGGTCGGGAACACCGGGGAGCTGTTTTTT.

This chain uses TRBV4-3 with TRBJ2-2, with D unclear. CDR3 size: 13 residues. Trimming removed 0 bases at V and 7 bases at J, with 6 bases between. The germline V gene encodes CDR1 LGHNA and CDR2 YSLEER. This CDR3 reads CASSQDGGGELFF. CDR3 in DNA: TGCGCCAGCAGCCAAGACGGCGGCGGGGAGCTGTTTTTT.

This clonotype was observed a handful of times. The chain carries TRBV15 and TRBJ2-3; D is unresolved. This CDR3 is 16 amino acids long. Deletions cut 1 base from V and 0 bases from J, with 11 bases between. Germline V gene lookup returns CDR1 LNHNV and CDR2 YYDKDF (reference sequence). The CDR3: CATSRGPAASTDTQYF. The CDR3 DNA reads as TGTGCCACCAGCAGAGGTCCGGCAGCTAGCACAGATACGCAGTATTTT.

The sample holds many counts of this clonotype. The chain combines TRBV4-2 with TRBJ2-1; the D gene is possibly TRBD2 (6 bases). Germline V gene data show CDR1 as LGHNA and CDR2 as YNFKEQ. The CDR3 is 13 residues long. V was shortened by 4 bases and J by 9 bases, with 13 bases between the two germline ends. As DNA, the CDR3 is TGTGCCAGCAGCCTGGGACTTGGGGTTGAGCAGTTCTTC. Translating gives CASSLGLGVEQFF.

V gene TRBV6-5 combines with J gene TRBJ2-3; tentatively, D is TRBD1 (5 bases). Germline V lookup: CDR1 MNHEY, CDR2 SVGAGI. The CDR3 totals 12 residues. V shed 6 bases and J shed 6 bases, with 10 bases lying between them. In DNA form, the CDR3 reads TGTGCCAGCAGGAGTCAGGGTGATACGCAGTATTTT. This sequence encodes CASRSQGDTQYF.

CDR3 loop: CASSLSINQPQHF. As DNA, the CDR3 is TGTGCCAGCAGTCTGTCTATAAATCAGCCCCAGCATTTT. The genes are TRBV6-1 and TRBJ1-5; D gene unclear. Between the trimmed V and J ends, which lost 5 bases and 4 bases, there was a span of 9 bases. The germline CDR1 and CDR2 sequences are MNHNS and SASEGT. CDR3 length: 13 amino acids.

The gene calls are TRBV12-3 or TRBV12-4 and TRBJ1-5, with D maybe TRBD1 (6 bases). CDR3 length: 12 amino acids. V lost 5 bases, J lost 9 bases, and 11 bases lay in between. This CDR3 is CASSRDTAPQHF. The CDR3 nucleotides are TGTGCCAGCAGTCGGGACACTGCGCCCCAGCATTTT.

Only a few counts were recorded for this clonotype. V gene TRBV9 combines with J gene TRBJ2-7; D unclear. V lost 0 bases and J lost 2, with 9 bases in between. The CDR3 has 14 residues. Germline V gives CDR1 SGDLS, CDR2 YYNGEE. As DNA, the CDR3 is TGTGCCAGCAGCGTAGGGGTGGAAACCTACGAGCAGTACTTC. Amino acids: CASSVGVETYEQYF.

The CDR3 sequence: CASSLEGLNGYTF. In nucleotides, the CDR3 is TGCGCCAGCAGCTTGGAAGGGCTGAATGGCTACACCTTC. The chain carries TRBV5-1 and TRBJ1-2; no reliable D call. CDR1 is SGHRS and CDR2 is YFSETQ in the germline V gene. The CDR3 length is 13 residues. The V end was cut by 0 bases, the J end by 6 bases, with 9 bases between.